This passage covers 26 T cell receptor beta chains from one sample sequenced in a study of T cells in Graves' hyperthyroidism and ophthalmopathy. TCR beta CDR3 region amplification was performed from RNA transcripts. HTBI primers were the set used in a first-round RT-PCR of the TCR CDR3. One entry per CDR3 protein results from TCRdb running MiXCR on the multiplex PCR reads. This table has 700,000 to 950,000 distinct CDR3 sequences, roughly 32% appearing once. Sequencing used blood. These receptors were taken from a woman aged 40 to 55 with Graves' hyperthyroidism.

The chain uses TRBV6-6 and TRBJ1-5; D may be TRBD1 (6 bases). CDR3 length: 15 residues. Trimming took off 4 bases at V and 7 bases at J, with 17 bases between the two ends. Germline V gene sequence: CDR1 MNHNY, CDR2 SVGAGI (reference sequence). This CDR3 is CASSFNRAAGQPQHF. CDR3 DNA: TGTGCCAGCAGTTTCAACAGGGCAGCGGGGCAGCCCCAGCATTTT.

The chain employs TRBV7-9 and TRBJ2-7, with D perhaps matching TRBD1 or TRBD2 (6 bases each). Trimming shortened V by 11 bases and J by 5 bases, and 16 bases separated the two germline ends. Germline V gene lookup returns CDR1 SEHNR and CDR2 FQNEAQ (reference sequence). This CDR3 has 12 residues. The CDR3 DNA reads as TGTGCCCTAGGAGGGGGAGTGGACGAGCAGTACTTC. Translating gives CALGGGVDEQYF.

The chain links TRBV20-1 to TRBJ1-5; TRBD1 matches 7 bases. In germline, CDR1 is DFQATT, CDR2 SNEGSKA (reference sequence). V lost 6 bases, J lost 0 bases, and 8 bases stayed unmatched. The CDR3 extends over 15 amino acids. CDR3 in amino acids: CSAPDRVNSNQPQHF. The CDR3 bases are TGCAGTGCGCCTGACAGGGTTAATAGCAATCAGCCCCAGCATTTT.

Comments on this clonotype: No DNA is shown, since the ends of the CDR3 on it are uncertain; the CDR3 is the one TCRdb lists. The V and J genes are TRBV19 and TRBJ2-7. The CDR3 comprises 14 residues, both ends counted. The germline gives CDR1 LNHDA, CDR2 SQIVND (reference sequence). Here the CDR3 reads CASSILASSYEQYF.

This clonotype turned up a few times. This chain uses TRBV6-1 with TRBJ1-5, with D unresolved. V was cut by 2 bases and J by 7 bases, with 12 bases left in between. There are 14 residues in the CDR3. Germline lookup yields CDR1 MNHNS and CDR2 SASEGT. CDR3 loop: CASSEQNARQPQHF. The CDR3 coding sequence is TGTGCCAGCAGTGAACAAAATGCCAGGCAGCCCCAGCATTTT.

This clonotype was counted at least ten times. One end of the junction varies from germline; a read error may be responsible. The chain combines TRBV4-3 with TRBJ1-1, with 11 positions matching TRBD1. The length of the CDR3 is 12 residues. Germline V gives CDR1 LGHNA, CDR2 YSLEER. CDR3 DNA: TGCGCCAGCAGCCACCCGGACAGGGGGCGCCTCTTT. Amino acids: CASSHPDRGRLF.

This clonotype turned up a few times. CDR3 in amino acids: CSAELAGDTGELFF. As DNA, the CDR3 is TGCAGTGCAGAGCTAGCAGGGGACACCGGGGAGCTGTTTTTT. The chain joins TRBV20-1 to TRBJ2-2; tentative D call: TRBD1 (6 bases). Germline CDR1 reads DFQATT; CDR2 reads SNEGSKA (reference sequence). The CDR3 has 14 amino acids. Deletions cut 6 bases from V and 3 bases from J, with 14 bases between.

The chain recombines TRBV7-9 with TRBJ2-7; TRBD1 matches 9 bases. Germline V gene lookup returns CDR1 SEHNR and CDR2 FQNEAQ (reference sequence). This CDR3 spans 15 amino acids. Trimming took 6 bases from V and 4 from J; bases not matched to a gene: 10. CDR3 sequence reads: CASSLQGQGGYEQYF. The CDR3 bases are TGTGCCAGCAGTCTCCAGGGACAGGGAGGGTACGAGCAGTACTTC.

This clonotype came up a few times. V usage is TRBV12-3 or TRBV12-4 and J usage is TRBJ1-1; possible D gene TRBD1, 6 bases. Trimming removed 5 bases at V and 5 bases at J, with 12 bases between. This CDR3 is 13 amino acids long. The CDR3 nucleotides are TGTGCCAGCAGTACAGGGATGCGGACTGAAGCTTTCTTT. Its translation is CASSTGMRTEAFF.

This clonotype is a singleton in its sample. The rearrangement joins TRBV2 to TRBJ2-1; D is undetermined. The V and J ends lost 3 bases and 9 bases respectively, with 12 bases between them. This CDR3 has 13 residues. Germline CDR1 reads SNHLY; CDR2 reads FYNNEI. The CDR3 DNA sequence: TGTGCCAGCAGTGAGTTGGTAGAGACTGAGCAGTTCTTC. Encoded protein: CASSELVETEQFF. Combining the CDR3 with reference TRBV2 and TRBJ2-1 gives the whole variable domain EPEVTQTPSHQVTQMGQEVILRCVPISNHLYFYWYRQILGQKVEFLVSFYNNEISEKSEIFDDQFSVERPDGSNFTLKIRSTKLEDSAMYFCASSELVETEQFFGPGTRLTVL.

This sequence joins TRBV7-2 and TRBJ1-6; maybe TRBD1 (6 bases). Germline assignment: CDR1 SGHTA and CDR2 FQGNSA. V was clipped by 3 bases and J by 7 bases, with 19 bases between them. The CDR3 runs to 17 residues. CDR3 DNA: TGTGCCAGCAGCTTGTTCATAGGGGGGGTCCTGAATTCACCCCTCCACTTT. Its protein product is CASSLFIGGVLNSPLHF.

The chain combines TRBV6-2 or TRBV6-3 with TRBJ1-2; 9 nucleotides align to TRBD1. The trim removed 5 bases at V and 4 bases at J, leaving 14 bases unmatched. The CDR3 covers 17 residues. In germline, CDR1 is MNHEY, CDR2 SVGEGT. CDR3 nucleotide sequence: TGTGCCAGCAGTGCCGGAACGGAACAGGGGGCTATCTATGGCTACACCTTC. It specifies CASSAGTEQGAIYGYTF.

This clonotype was seen once. The V call is TRBV25-1, the J call TRBJ1-2; the D is unclear. The CDR3 runs to 16 residues. Looked up from germline, CDR1 is MGHDK and CDR2 is SYGVNS. The V end lost 6 bases, the J end lost 1 base, and 18 bases lay between the germline ends. CDR3 DNA sequence: TGTGCCAGCAGCCAAGGGTATCAGACTGTTAACTATGGCTACACCTTC. As protein: CASSQGYQTVNYGYTF.

The J gene is TRBJ2-7, the V gene TRBV10-2; possible D gene TRBD2, 5 bases. CDR3 size: 12 residues. V was clipped by 3 bases and J by 7 bases, with 10 bases between them. CDR1 is WSHSY, CDR2 SAAADI, per germline. Here the CDR3 reads CASSDRRDEQYF. As DNA, the CDR3 is TGCGCCAGCAGTGATCGCCGGGATGAGCAGTACTTC.

This clonotype was counted at least ten times. A much larger clone is a single base away; this may be a read error. This chain uses TRBV7-9 with TRBJ1-1; the D gene is possibly TRBD1 (5 bases). The CDR3 length is 13 residues. Germline CDR1 reads SEHNR; CDR2 reads FQNEAQ (reference sequence). The CDR3 nucleotides are TGTACCAGCAGCTCGTTGGGGGGGACTGAAGCTTTCTTT. As protein: CTSSSLGGTEAFF.

Only a few counts were recorded for this clonotype. V and J are TRBV29-1 and TRBJ1-5; maybe TRBD1 (5 bases). The V end lost 4 bases, the J end lost 3 bases, and 10 bases lay between the germline ends. The CDR3 runs to 13 residues. In germline, CDR1 is SQVTM, CDR2 ANQGSEA. The CDR3 loop reads CSVAVQDNQPQHF. The CDR3 nucleotides are TGCAGCGTTGCTGTACAGGACAATCAGCCCCAGCATTTT.

This clonotype was recorded a few times. The rearrangement joins TRBV15 to TRBJ1-2, with D possibly matching TRBD1 (5 bases). The CDR3 covers 13 residues. Germline V CDR1 and CDR2: LNHNV, YYDKDF (reference sequence). V was cut by 5 bases and J by 6 bases, with 13 bases left in between. The CDR3 loop is CATSRWDVHGYTF. The CDR3 DNA is TGTGCCACCAGCCGATGGGACGTTCATGGCTACACCTTC.

Regarding this clonotype: Possible read error: a much larger clone is one base away. The conserved final phenylalanine or tryptophan is absent from the CDR3, which likely points to a read error. The chain recombines TRBV5-1 with TRBJ1-1, with D possibly being TRBD1 (5 bases). This CDR3 spans 16 amino acids. Trimming cost V 3 bases and J 2 bases, with 17 bases left between them. CDR1 and CDR2 from the germline V gene are SGHRS and YFSETQ. The CDR3 coding sequence is TGCGCCAGCAGCTGGGGAGTTATGAGGGGAAACACTGAAGCTTTCCTT. Amino acids: CASSWGVMRGNTEAFL.

This clonotype was observed a few times. V usage is TRBV20-1 and J usage is TRBJ2-5, with a possible D match to TRBD2 (5 bases). The V end was cut by 1 base, the J end by 5 bases, with 11 bases between. The CDR3 length is 13 residues. Germline V CDR1 and CDR2: DFQATT, SNEGSKA (reference sequence). Here the CDR3 DNA reads TGCAGTGCTAGAGCCTCCGGGGAGGAGACCCAGTACTTC. Residues: CSARASGEETQYF.

The CDR3 coding sequence is TGTGCCAGCAGCCCCTTAACCGGGACAGGGAGCATTGAAGCTTTCTTT. Its translation is CASSPLTGTGSIEAFF. The V and J genes are TRBV7-6 and TRBJ1-1, with TRBD1 matching over 9 bases. V was clipped by 5 bases and J by 7 bases; unmatched bases: 14. The CDR3 sequence is 16 residues long. Germline values: CDR1 SGHVS, CDR2 FNYEAQ.

The chain's CDR3 is CSVEVGQGQETQYF. The DNA of the CDR3 is TGCAGCGTTGAAGTTGGACAGGGGCAAGAGACCCAGTACTTC. The chain is built from TRBV29-1 and TRBJ2-5, with TRBD1 identical over 9 bases. Unmatched junction bases numbered 2, after V lost 1 base and J lost 2 bases. Germline CDR1 and CDR2: SQVTM and ANQGSEA. This CDR3 has 14 residues.

The V and J genes are TRBV7-9 and TRBJ2-7; possible D gene TRBD1, 6 bases. The CDR3 is 15 amino acids. Germline values: CDR1 SEHNR, CDR2 FQNEAQ (reference sequence). Trimming removed 5 bases from V and 2 bases from J, with 16 bases in between. The CDR3: CASSTSTGRTYEQYF. CDR3 sequence (DNA): TGTGCCAGCAGCACGTCGACAGGCCGGACCTACGAGCAGTACTTC. The full variable domain, with the rest looked up from reference TRBV7-9 and TRBJ2-7, is DTGVSQNPRHKITKRGQNVTFRCDPISEHNRLYWYRQTLGQGPEFLTYFQNEAQLEKSRLLSDRFSAERPKGSFSTLEIQRTEQGDSAMYLCASSTSTGRTYEQYFGPGTRLTVT.

This chain joins TRBV12-3 or TRBV12-4 and TRBJ1-4; unclear D gene. V dropped 3 bases and J dropped 3 bases, with 14 bases sitting between them. This CDR3 region has 16 residues. This CDR3 is CASSFRLQTPNEKLFF. The CDR3 region has the DNA TGTGCCAGCAGTTTCCGGCTCCAGACCCCTAATGAAAAACTGTTTTTT.

This chain links TRBV16 with TRBJ2-5; D tentatively fits TRBD1 or TRBD2 (5 bases each). Between the trimmed V and J ends, which lost 5 bases and 7 bases, there was a span of 17 bases. The CDR3 is 14 residues long. Germline V CDR1 and CDR2: KGHSY, FQNENV. In DNA form, the CDR3 reads TGTGCCAGCAGCTTAACAGGAGGAGAAGGGACCCAGTACTTC. Protein sequence: CASSLTGGEGTQYF.

This clonotype occurred many times. This chain joins TRBV7-9 and TRBJ2-6, with D possibly being TRBD1 or TRBD2 (6 bases each). This CDR3 region has 19 residues. V lost 5 bases, J lost 1 base, and 21 bases lay in between. Germline assignment: CDR1 SEHNR and CDR2 FQNEAQ (reference sequence). The CDR3 region is CASSHTSTGGRSGANVLTF. CDR3 in DNA: TGTGCCAGCAGCCATACCTCGACAGGTGGGAGGTCTGGGGCCAACGTCCTGACTTTC.

This clonotype has more than one count but fewer than ten. The chain has TRBV7-9 and TRBJ2-7; D uncertain. This CDR3 spans 12 amino acids. CDR1 and CDR2 from the germline V gene are SEHNR and FQNEAQ (reference sequence). V was trimmed by 3 bases and J by 5 bases, leaving 8 bases between them. The CDR3, as DNA: TGTGCCAGCAGCTTGCAGTTCAACGAGCAGTACTTC. Its protein is CASSLQFNEQYF.